This T cell receptor beta chain was recovered during a study of T cell repertoires in cytomegalovirus infection (dated by TCRdb to between 2018 and 2020). For the wider study: The HLA type of each donor mattered for the analysis, because public TCR beta signatures pointed to carriage of CMV infection along with the matching HLA type. The research as a whole found: The ex vivo response was dominated by HLA-C-restricted CMV-specific TCR beta clonotypes, and the single most frequent clonotype in two of eight donors was supplied by these HLA-C-restricted clonotypes. In both this cohort and an independent cohort of 300 to 450 donors, the cumulative frequency of public TCR beta family members distinguished carriers of CMV infection plus the relevant HLA type.

This clonotype appeared a few times. Its antigen is still unknown. No much larger clone exists at a distance of one base, and base qualities are not known. Based on the germline V gene, the CDR1 and CDR2 sequences are SGHRS and YFSETQ. From the cysteine through the phenylalanine, the CDR3 covers 15 amino acids. The entry retains the CDR3 DNA only, 45 bases that are in frame from base 1. V is pared back by 4 bases and J by 1 base, with 14 bases lying between the germline termini. Sequencing instrument: Illumina HiSeq 1500. TCRdb ran its own pipeline on the public reads, namely fastp trimming at Q25 and MiXCR clone calling, and kept in-frame beta chains. Each entry is one CDR3 protein sequence, shown with its most common DNA and genes. For this sample there are hundreds of thousands of distinct CDR3 sequences; around 10% appear just once. Clones ranked in the top ten supply less than 3% of the sample.

This receptor was obtained from a human donor in good health (CMV status not recorded). Some clones in this sample may be carry-over from other donors' samples. Source material: PBMCs. The sequence is built from TRBV5-1 and TRBJ1-1; a weak D assignment points to TRBD1 (6 bases agree). This receptor carries the CDR3 CASSPSTGRNTEAFF. The nucleotide sequence reads TGCGCCAGCAGCCCGTCAACAGGGAGGAACACTGAAGCTTTCTTT.